What follows are 18 T cell receptor beta chains derived from one specimen sequenced in a study of blood T cell repertoires in COVID-19. Clones were read by immunoSEQ multiplex PCR, and TCRdb kept only the in-frame ones, dropping some. The data contain 150,000 to 200,000 clones, roughly 84% of them singletons. The material sequenced was peripheral blood. The receptor source for this set is a human donor with acute or convalescent COVID-19. The donor label of this sample is uncertain.

V and J are TRBV11-2 and TRBJ1-6; the match to TRBD1 covers 9 bases. CDR3 length: 14 amino acids. CDR1 SGHAT and CDR2 FQNNGV come from the germline V gene. V gave up 5 bases and J gave up 6 bases; unmatched junction bases: 2. The CDR3 loop reads CASSTGGLNSPLHF. Here the CDR3 DNA reads TGTGCCAGCAGCACAGGGGGCCTTAATTCACCCCTCCACTTT.

The genes are TRBV3-1 (or the pseudogene TRBV3-2) and TRBJ1-1; TRBD1 matches at 8 bases. This CDR3 is 14 amino acids long. Germline CDR1 and CDR2: LGHDT and YNNKEL (reference sequence). V shed 4 bases and J 5 bases; nucleotides not matched to a gene: 6. The DNA for the CDR3 is TGTGCCAGCAGCCGTGAGGACAGGGAAACTGAAGCTTTCTTT. This gives the protein CASSREDRETEAFF.

The genes are TRBV7-9 and TRBJ2-1; TRBD2 agrees at 7 bases. V was clipped by 2 bases and J by 4 bases; unmatched bases: 8. This CDR3 is 16 amino acids long. Germline loops: CDR1 SEHNR, CDR2 FQNEAQ (reference sequence). In DNA, the CDR3 is TGTGCCAGCAGCTTACCCGGGGGGAGTGGGTACAATGAGCAGTTCTTC. Protein sequence: CASSLPGGSGYNEQFF.

The J gene is TRBJ1-3, the V gene TRBV29-1; no clear D. The CDR3 consists of 14 residues. V shed 6 bases and J shed 0 bases, with 12 bases lying between them. Germline CDR1 SQVTM, CDR2 ANQGSEA. In DNA, the CDR3 is TGCAGCGTGCGGGGTTACGGCTCTGGAAACACCATATATTTT. Protein product: CSVRGYGSGNTIYF.

About this clone: One end of the junction varies from germline; a read error may be responsible. The chain links TRBV27 to TRBJ2-2; D possibly corresponds to TRBD2 (6 bases). This CDR3 comprises 13 residues. Germline loops: CDR1 MNHEY, CDR2 SMNVEV (reference sequence). CDR3 residues: CASSLEGFGGLFF. Here the CDR3 DNA reads TGTGCCAGCAGTTTAGAGGGCTTCGGGGGGCTGTTTTTT.

This chain uses TRBV7-8 with TRBJ2-4; 11 bases line up with TRBD1. CDR1 is SGHVS, CDR2 FQNEAQ, per germline. This CDR3 contains 16 residues. Trimming at V came to 5 bases and at J to 8 bases, leaving 11 bases not matched to a gene. The CDR3, as DNA: TGTGCCAGCAGCCATGGACAGGGGGCTTGGTCGGACATTCAGTACTTC. The encoded protein is CASSHGQGAWSDIQYF.

V usage is TRBV6-5 and J usage is TRBJ2-1; TRBD1 matches at 8 bases. V lost 6 bases and J lost 6; bases outside the gene matches: 10. The CDR3 length is 15 residues. Germline values: CDR1 MNHEY, CDR2 SVGAGI. CDR3 amino acids: CASSLGQGAINEQFF. The CDR3 nucleotides read TGTGCCAGCAGCTTGGGGCAGGGGGCGATCAATGAGCAGTTCTTC.

The chain carries TRBV6-7 and TRBJ2-7; D gene unclear. TRBV6-7 is an ORF, and what it does is uncertain. This CDR3 comprises 13 residues. CDR3 loop: CTGGQNFGCEQYF. DNA of the CDR3: TGTACTGGTGGGCAGAACTTTGGATGCGAGCAGTACTTC.

The chain couples TRBV27 to TRBJ1-5; D gene ambiguous. The CDR3 is 15 residues long. Germline V lookup: CDR1 MNHEY, CDR2 SMNVEV (reference sequence). Trimming cost V 8 bases and J 4 bases, with 18 bases left between them. The DNA of the CDR3 is TGTGCCAGCGGTGCCTTGGGGAGATTTAATCAGCCCCAGCATTTT. Amino acid sequence: CASGALGRFNQPQHF.

This clone occurred a few times. The V gene is TRBV7-2, the J gene TRBJ2-7; the match to TRBD2 covers 7 bases. Germline lookup yields CDR1 SGHTA and CDR2 FQGNSA. The CDR3 length is 15 residues. The V gene end was trimmed by 8 bases and the J gene end by 2 bases; junction bases not matched to a gene: 12. The CDR3 DNA sequence: TGTGCCAGCGGTACCCTCGGGGGGAAAACCTACGAGCAGTACTTC. It translates to CASGTLGGKTYEQYF.

This clone occurred a few times. The J gene is TRBJ2-6, the V gene TRBV3-1 (or the pseudogene TRBV3-2); TRBD1 matches at 11 bases. The V and J ends lost 0 bases and 0 bases, in that order; junction bases with no gene match: 13. CDR3 length equals 22 residues. The germline V gene encodes CDR1 LGHDT and CDR2 YNNKEL (reference sequence). The CDR3 loop reads CASSQDRTGGRLIFSGANVLTF. CDR3 coding DNA: TGTGCCAGCAGCCAAGATCGGACAGGGGGCCGTCTAATCTTCTCTGGGGCCAACGTCCTGACTTTC.

V is TRBV11-1 and J is TRBJ2-1, with D possibly matching TRBD2 (6 bases). In germline, CDR1 is SGHAT, CDR2 FQDESV (reference sequence). This CDR3 spans 15 amino acids. Trimming removed 5 bases at V and 6 bases at J, with 17 bases between. CDR3 in amino acids: CASSHRGGSGNEQFF. CDR3 bases: TGTGCCAGCAGCCATCGAGGAGGGTCGGGCAATGAGCAGTTCTTC.

CDR3 in DNA: TGTGCCAGCAGTTACTCGGGAACAGCTTCGGGGGAGCAGTACTTC. This encodes CASSYSGTASGEQYF. The chain recombines TRBV6-5 with TRBJ2-7; D perhaps matches TRBD2 (5 bases). The V end lost 0 bases, the J end lost 7 bases, and 16 bases lay between the germline ends. The germline V gene encodes CDR1 MNHEY and CDR2 SVGAGI. The CDR3 consists of 15 residues.

V is TRBV5-4 and J is TRBJ1-3; 9 bases line up with TRBD1. This CDR3 has 16 amino acids. Germline V gene sequence: CDR1 SGHNT, CDR2 YYREEE (reference sequence). The junction had 5 bases not matched to a gene; V was cut back by 2 bases and J by 2 bases. The CDR3 nucleotides are TGTGCCAGCAGCTTCGGGACAGGGAGGCCTGGAAACACCATATATTTT. Translated: CASSFGTGRPGNTIYF.

This sequence joins TRBV19 and TRBJ1-6; tentatively, D is TRBD1 (6 bases). V was trimmed by 4 bases and J by 9 bases, leaving 16 bases between them. Germline V CDR1 and CDR2: LNHDA, SQIVND (reference sequence). This CDR3 region has 15 residues. CDR3 protein: CASSTEGGRGSPLHF. As DNA, the CDR3 is TGTGCCAGTAGTACGGAGGGGGGGCGCGGTTCACCCCTCCACTTT.

The chain is built from TRBV9 and TRBJ1-3; 7 bases map to TRBD1. This CDR3 is built from 16 residues. With 4 bases clipped from V and 2 bases from J, the junction kept 9 bases outside the gene matches. Germline values: CDR1 SGDLS, CDR2 YYNGEE. The CDR3 loop is CASSPRQGGTGNTIYF. In nucleotides, the CDR3 is TGTGCCAGCAGCCCCCGACAGGGTGGGACTGGAAACACCATATATTTT. Together with reference TRBV9 and TRBJ1-3, the CDR3 gives the full variable domain: DSGVTQTPKHLITATGQRVTLRCSPRSGDLSVYWYQQSLDQGLQFLIQYYNGEERAKGNILERFSAQQFPDLHSELNLSSLELGDSALYFCASSPRQGGTGNTIYFGEGSWLTVV.

V and J are TRBV9 and TRBJ2-5, with TRBD2 matching over 11 bases. The CDR3 totals 16 residues. Unmatched junction bases numbered 4, after V lost 1 base and J lost 2 bases. CDR1 and CDR2 from the germline V gene are SGDLS and YYNGEE. CDR3 DNA: TGTGCCAGCAGCGTAACTAGCGGGGGAGGACAAGAGACCCAGTACTTC. It codes for CASSVTSGGGQETQYF.

The chain combines TRBV28 with TRBJ1-4, with D possibly matching TRBD1 (5 bases). The CDR3 has 14 residues. V lost 5 bases and J 5 bases, leaving 12 bases between the germline ends. Per the germline V gene, CDR1 is MDHEN and CDR2 is SYDVKM. The CDR3 coding sequence is TGTGCCAGCAGTAAGAGACAGACAAATGAAAAACTGTTTTTT. It yields the protein CASSKRQTNEKLFF. Full variable domain (outside the CDR3, taken from reference TRBV28 and TRBJ1-4): DVKVTQSSRYLVKRTGEKVFLECVQDMDHENMFWYRQDPGLGLRLIYFSYDVKMKEKGDIPEGYSVSREKKERFSLILESASTNQTSMYLCASSKRQTNEKLFFGSGTQLSVL.